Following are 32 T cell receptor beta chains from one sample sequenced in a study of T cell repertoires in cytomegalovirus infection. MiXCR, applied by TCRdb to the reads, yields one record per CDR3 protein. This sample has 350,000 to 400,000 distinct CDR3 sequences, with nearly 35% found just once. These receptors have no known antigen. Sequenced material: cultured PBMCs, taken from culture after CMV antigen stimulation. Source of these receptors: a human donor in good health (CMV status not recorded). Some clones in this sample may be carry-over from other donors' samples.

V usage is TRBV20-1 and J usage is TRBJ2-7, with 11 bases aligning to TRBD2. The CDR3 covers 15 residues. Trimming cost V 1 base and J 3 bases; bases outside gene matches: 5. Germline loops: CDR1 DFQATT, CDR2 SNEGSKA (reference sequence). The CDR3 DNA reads TGCAGTGCTAGAGGTACTAGCGGGAGTCTCTACGAGCAGTACTTC. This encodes CSARGTSGSLYEQYF.

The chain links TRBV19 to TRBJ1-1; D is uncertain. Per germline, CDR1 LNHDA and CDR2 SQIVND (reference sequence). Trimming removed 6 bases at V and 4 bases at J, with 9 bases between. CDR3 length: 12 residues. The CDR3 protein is CASRGYLTEAFF. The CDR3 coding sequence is TGTGCCAGTAGGGGCTACCTCACTGAAGCTTTCTTT.

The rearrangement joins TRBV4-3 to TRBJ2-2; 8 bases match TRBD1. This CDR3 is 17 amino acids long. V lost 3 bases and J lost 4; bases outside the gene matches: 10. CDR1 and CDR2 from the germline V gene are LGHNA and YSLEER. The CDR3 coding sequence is TGCGCCAGCAGCCACGATTGGACAGGGACAACCACCGGGGAGCTGTTTTTT. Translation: CASSHDWTGTTTGELFF.

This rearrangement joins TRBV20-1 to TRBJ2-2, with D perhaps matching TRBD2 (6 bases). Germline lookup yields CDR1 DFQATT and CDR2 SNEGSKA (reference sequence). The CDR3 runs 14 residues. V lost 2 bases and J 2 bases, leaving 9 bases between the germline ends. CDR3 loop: CSARPGENTGELFF. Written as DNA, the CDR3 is TGCAGTGCTAGACCGGGGGAAAACACCGGGGAGCTGTTTTTT.

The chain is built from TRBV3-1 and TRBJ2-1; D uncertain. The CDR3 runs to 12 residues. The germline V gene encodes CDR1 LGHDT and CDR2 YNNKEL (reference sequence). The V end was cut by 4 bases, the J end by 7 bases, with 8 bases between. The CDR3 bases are TGTGCCAGCAGCCTTCTATTGAATGAGCAGTTCTTC. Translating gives CASSLLLNEQFF.

The CDR3, as DNA: TGCAGCGTCGGACTAGCGGGAGTAGGAGATACGCAGTATTTT. It encodes CSVGLAGVGDTQYF. The V and J genes are TRBV29-1 and TRBJ2-3, with 13 bases lining up with TRBD2. V trimming: 6 bases; J trimming: 5 bases; junction bases outside the gene matches: 5. The CDR3 spans 14 residues. The germline CDR1 and CDR2 sequences are SQVTM and ANQGSEA.

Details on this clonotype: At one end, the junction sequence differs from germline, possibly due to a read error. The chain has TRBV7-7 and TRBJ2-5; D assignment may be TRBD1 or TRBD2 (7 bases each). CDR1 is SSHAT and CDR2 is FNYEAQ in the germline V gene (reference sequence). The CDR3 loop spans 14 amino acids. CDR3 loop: CASSPQGGLETQYF. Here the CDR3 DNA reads TGTGCTAGCAGCCCGCAGGGGGGGTTAGAGACCCAGTACTTC.

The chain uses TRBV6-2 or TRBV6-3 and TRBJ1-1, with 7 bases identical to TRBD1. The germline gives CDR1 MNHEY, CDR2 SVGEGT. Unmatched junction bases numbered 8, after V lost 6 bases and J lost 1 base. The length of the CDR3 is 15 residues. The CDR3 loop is CASSPVGTANTEAFF. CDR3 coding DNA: TGTGCCAGCAGCCCGGTCGGGACAGCGAACACTGAAGCTTTCTTT.

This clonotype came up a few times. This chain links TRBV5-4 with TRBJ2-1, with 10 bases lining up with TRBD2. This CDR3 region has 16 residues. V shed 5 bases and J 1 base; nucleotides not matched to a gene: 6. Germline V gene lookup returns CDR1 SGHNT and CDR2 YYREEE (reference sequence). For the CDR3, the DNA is TGTGCCAGCAGTCAGCCAGCGGGAGGGTCCTACAATGAGCAGTTCTTC. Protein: CASSQPAGGSYNEQFF.

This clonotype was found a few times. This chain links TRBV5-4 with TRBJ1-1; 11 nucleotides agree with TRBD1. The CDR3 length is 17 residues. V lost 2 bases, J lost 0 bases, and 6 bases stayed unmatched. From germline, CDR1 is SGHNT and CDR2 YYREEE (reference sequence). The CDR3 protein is CASSLPGQGVLNTEAFF. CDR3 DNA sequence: TGTGCCAGCAGCTTACCGGGACAGGGGGTTCTGAACACTGAAGCTTTCTTT.

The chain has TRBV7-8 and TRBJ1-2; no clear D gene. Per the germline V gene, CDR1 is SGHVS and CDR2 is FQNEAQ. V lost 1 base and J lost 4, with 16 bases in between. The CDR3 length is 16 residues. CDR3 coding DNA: TGTGCCAGCAGCTTAGTTCAGGCCCAGCAATCCTATGGCTACACCTTC. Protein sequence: CASSLVQAQQSYGYTF.

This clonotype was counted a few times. The CDR3: CASGLDLWGEAFF. The CDR3 DNA sequence: TGTGCTAGTGGTTTGGACTTGTGGGGTGAAGCTTTCTTT. V is TRBV12-5 and J is TRBJ1-1; D unclear. The length of the CDR3 is 13 residues. Germline V gene lookup returns CDR1 LGHNT and CDR2 FRNRAP. Deletions cut 1 base from V and 7 bases from J, with 10 bases between.

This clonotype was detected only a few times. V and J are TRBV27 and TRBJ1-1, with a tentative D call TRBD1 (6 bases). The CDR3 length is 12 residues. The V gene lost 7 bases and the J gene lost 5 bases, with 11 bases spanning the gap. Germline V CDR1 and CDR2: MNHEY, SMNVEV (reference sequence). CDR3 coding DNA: TGTGCCAGCAAGTCCCAGGGGACTGAAGCTTTCTTT. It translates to CASKSQGTEAFF.

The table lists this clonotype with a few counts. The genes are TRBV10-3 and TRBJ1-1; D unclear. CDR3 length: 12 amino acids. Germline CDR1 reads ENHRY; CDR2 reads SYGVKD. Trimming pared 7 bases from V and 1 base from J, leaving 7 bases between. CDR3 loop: CAIKGQNTEAFF. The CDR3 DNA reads TGTGCCATCAAAGGGCAGAACACTGAAGCTTTCTTT.

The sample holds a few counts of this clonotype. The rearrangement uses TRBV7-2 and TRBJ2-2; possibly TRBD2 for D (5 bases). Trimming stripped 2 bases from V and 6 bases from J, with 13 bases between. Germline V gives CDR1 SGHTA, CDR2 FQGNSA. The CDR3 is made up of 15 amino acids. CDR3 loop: CASSLPGLPSGELFF. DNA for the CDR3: TGTGCCAGCAGCTTACCAGGACTCCCTTCCGGGGAGCTGTTTTTT.

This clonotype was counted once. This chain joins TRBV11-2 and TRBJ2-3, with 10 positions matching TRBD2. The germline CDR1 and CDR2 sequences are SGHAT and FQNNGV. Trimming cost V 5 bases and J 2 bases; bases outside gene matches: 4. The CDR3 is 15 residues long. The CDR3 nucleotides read TGTGCCAGCAGCCTAGGGACTAGCGACACAGATACGCAGTATTTT. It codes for CASSLGTSDTDTQYF.

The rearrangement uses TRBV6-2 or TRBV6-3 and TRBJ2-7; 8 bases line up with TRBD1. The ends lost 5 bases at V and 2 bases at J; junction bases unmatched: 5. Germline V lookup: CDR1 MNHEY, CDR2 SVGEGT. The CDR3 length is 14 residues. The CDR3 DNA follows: TGTGCCAGCAGTCGGCGGACAGGGACCTACGAGCAGTACGTC. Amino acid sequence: CASSRRTGTYEQYV.

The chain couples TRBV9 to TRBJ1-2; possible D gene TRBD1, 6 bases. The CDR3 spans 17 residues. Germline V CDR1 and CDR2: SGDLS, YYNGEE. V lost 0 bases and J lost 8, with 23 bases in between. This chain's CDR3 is CASSVGFGRAGDEGYTF. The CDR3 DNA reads TGTGCCAGCAGCGTAGGATTTGGTCGGGCAGGGGACGAGGGCTACACCTTC.

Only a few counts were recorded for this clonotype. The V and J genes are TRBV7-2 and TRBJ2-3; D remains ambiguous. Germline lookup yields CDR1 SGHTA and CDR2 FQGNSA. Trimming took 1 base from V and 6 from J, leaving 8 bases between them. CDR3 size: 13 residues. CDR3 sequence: CASSLGPSDTQYF. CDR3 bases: TGTGCCAGCAGCTTAGGGCCCAGCGATACGCAGTATTTT.

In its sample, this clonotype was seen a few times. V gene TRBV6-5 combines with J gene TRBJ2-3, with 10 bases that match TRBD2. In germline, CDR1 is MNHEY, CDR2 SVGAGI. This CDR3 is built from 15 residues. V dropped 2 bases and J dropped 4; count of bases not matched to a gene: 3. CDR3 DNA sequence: TGTGCCAGCAGTTACGGAGCGGGAGGGGCAGATACGCAGTATTTT. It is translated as CASSYGAGGADTQYF.

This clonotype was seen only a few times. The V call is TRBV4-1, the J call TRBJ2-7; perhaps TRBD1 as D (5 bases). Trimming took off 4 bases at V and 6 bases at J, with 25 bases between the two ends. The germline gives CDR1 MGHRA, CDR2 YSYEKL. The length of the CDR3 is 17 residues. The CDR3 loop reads CASSPLPGGADLSEQYF. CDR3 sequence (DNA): TGCGCCAGCAGCCCACTTCCCGGTGGGGCGGACCTCTCCGAGCAGTACTTC.

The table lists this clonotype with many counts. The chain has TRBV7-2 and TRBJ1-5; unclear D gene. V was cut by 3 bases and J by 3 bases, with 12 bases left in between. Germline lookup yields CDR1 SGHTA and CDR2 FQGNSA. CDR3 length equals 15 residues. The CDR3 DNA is TGTGCCAGCAGCTTTTGGAGCACCTCCAATCAGCCCCAGCATTTT. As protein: CASSFWSTSNQPQHF.

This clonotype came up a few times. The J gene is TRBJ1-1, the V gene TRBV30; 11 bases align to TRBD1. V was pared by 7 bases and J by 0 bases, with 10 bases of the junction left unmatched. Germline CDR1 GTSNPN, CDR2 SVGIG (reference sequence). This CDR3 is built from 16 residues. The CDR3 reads CASDRGRTRMNTEAFF. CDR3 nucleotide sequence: TGTGCCTCGGACAGGGGGCGAACGAGGATGAACACTGAAGCTTTCTTT.

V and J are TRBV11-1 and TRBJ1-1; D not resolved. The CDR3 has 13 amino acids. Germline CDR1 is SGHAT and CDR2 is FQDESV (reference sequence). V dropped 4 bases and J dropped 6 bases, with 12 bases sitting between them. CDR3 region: CASSSYSSSEAFF. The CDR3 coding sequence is TGTGCCAGCAGCTCATATTCCTCATCTGAAGCTTTCTTT.

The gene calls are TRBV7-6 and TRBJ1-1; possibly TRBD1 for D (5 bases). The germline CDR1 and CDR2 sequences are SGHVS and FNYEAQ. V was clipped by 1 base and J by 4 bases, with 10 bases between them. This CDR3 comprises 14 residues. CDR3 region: CASSLGAGSTEAFF. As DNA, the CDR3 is TGTGCCAGCAGCTTAGGGGCAGGGAGCACTGAAGCTTTCTTT.

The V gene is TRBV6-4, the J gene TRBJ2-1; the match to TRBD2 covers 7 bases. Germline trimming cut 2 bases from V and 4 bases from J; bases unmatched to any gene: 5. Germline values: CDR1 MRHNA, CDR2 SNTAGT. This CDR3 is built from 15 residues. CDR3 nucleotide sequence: TGTGCCAGCAGTGACAGGAGCGGGGATTACAATGAGCAGTTCTTC. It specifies CASSDRSGDYNEQFF.

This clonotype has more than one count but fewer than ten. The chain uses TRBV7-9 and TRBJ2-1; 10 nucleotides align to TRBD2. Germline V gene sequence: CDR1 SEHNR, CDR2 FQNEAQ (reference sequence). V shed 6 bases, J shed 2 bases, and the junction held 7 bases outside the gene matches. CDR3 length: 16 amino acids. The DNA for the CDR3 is TGTGCCAGCAGTTTGCTGACTAGCGGGCCCTACAATGAGCAGTTCTTC. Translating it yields CASSLLTSGPYNEQFF.

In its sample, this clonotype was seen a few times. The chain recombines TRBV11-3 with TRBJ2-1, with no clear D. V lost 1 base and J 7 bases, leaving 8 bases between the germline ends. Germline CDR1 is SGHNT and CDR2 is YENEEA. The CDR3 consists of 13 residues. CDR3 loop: CASSLGPPNEQFF. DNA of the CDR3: TGTGCCAGCAGCTTAGGCCCGCCTAATGAGCAGTTCTTC.

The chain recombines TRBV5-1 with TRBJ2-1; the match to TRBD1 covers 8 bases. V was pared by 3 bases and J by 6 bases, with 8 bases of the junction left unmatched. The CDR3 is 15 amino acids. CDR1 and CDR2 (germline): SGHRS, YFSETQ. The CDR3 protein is CASSSPGTGFNEQFF. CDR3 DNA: TGCGCCAGCAGCTCGCCCGGGACAGGTTTCAATGAGCAGTTCTTC.

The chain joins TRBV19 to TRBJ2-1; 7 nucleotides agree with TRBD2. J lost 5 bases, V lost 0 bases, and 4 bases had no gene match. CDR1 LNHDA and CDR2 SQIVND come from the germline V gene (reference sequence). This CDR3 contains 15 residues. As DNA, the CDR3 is TGTGCCAGTAGTATAGAGGGGACTACGAACAATGAGCAGTTCTTC. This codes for CASSIEGTTNNEQFF.

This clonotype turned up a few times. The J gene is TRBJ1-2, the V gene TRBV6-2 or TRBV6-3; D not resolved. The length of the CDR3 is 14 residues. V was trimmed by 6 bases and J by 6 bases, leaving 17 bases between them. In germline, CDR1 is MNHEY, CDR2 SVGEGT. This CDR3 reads CASSTFLLADGYTF. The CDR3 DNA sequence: TGTGCCAGCAGCACCTTTCTCTTGGCGGATGGCTACACCTTC.

The CDR3 DNA follows: TGTGCCAGCAGTTCTCGGGACGCGACCTTGTCTCGGGGCTACACCTTC. It is translated as CASSSRDATLSRGYTF. The V and J genes are TRBV27 and TRBJ1-2; perhaps TRBD1 as D (5 bases). The CDR3 loop spans 16 amino acids. The germline V gene encodes CDR1 MNHEY and CDR2 SMNVEV (reference sequence). V lost 4 bases and J 8 bases, leaving 23 bases between the germline ends.